This TCR beta chain stems from a study of blood T cell repertoires in COVID-19. Looking at the study overall: Both acute and convalescent COVID-19 samples were obtained from the United States, Italy and Spain. PBMCs, B-cell-depleted T cells, or T cells provided the cDNA or gDNA that made up the material.

Trimming pared 0 bases from V and 4 bases from J, leaving 12 bases between. CDR3 length: 16 residues. Germline CDR1 is MNHEY and CDR2 is SVGAGI. As handled by the study authors: Amplification from reference gene primers served as the basis for estimated nucleated cell counts. Sequencing used immunoSEQ multiplex PCR; TCRdb keeps in-frame clones, though not all of them. That table gives V, J and clone size, and the DNA gave D and trimming. This table has approximately 97,000 clones, 75% to 95% appearing once. The sample taken for sequencing was peripheral blood. V usage is TRBV6-5 and J usage is TRBJ1-4; TRBD1 is a possible D gene (5 bases). This TCR derives from a man aged 18 to 30 with acute or convalescent COVID-19. The CDR3 sequence is CASSYSSVGDNEKLFF. DNA for the CDR3: TGTGCCAGCAGTTACTCCTCGGTAGGGGATAATGAAAAACTGTTTTTT.